What follows describes a single T cell receptor beta chain. TCRdb's table, derived via immunoSEQ multiplex PCR, lists solely in-frame clones and lacks some. Seen here are roughly 200,000 clones, roughly 84% observed once, and the top ten hold more than 7%. The sample comes from a study of blood T cell repertoires in COVID-19. Germline loops: CDR1 SGHNT, CDR2 YENEEA. The CDR3 is 13 residues long. With 3 bases clipped from V and 3 bases from J, the junction kept 1 base outside the gene matches. This receptor was obtained from a man aged 25 to 45 in a cohort exposed to, infected with or recovered from COVID-19 (not recorded which). The chain combines TRBV11-3 with TRBJ2-7; TRBD1 matches 8 bases. The sequenced sample was PBMCs or T cells enriched from blood (not recorded which). The CDR3 DNA is TGTGCCAGCAGCTTCGGACAGGGCTACGAGCAGTACTTC. Amino acids: CASSFGQGYEQYF.